Presented here are 10 T cell receptor beta chains from one specimen sequenced in a study of technical replicates of blood from a handful of donors. Clones were sequenced by immunoSEQ multiplex PCR, and TCRdb holds only the in-frame ones, with some missing. The data show under 90,000 clones, 93% seen once. Sequencing was performed on T cells isolated from PBMCs. All receptors derive from a human donor in good health.

This chain links TRBV2 with TRBJ1-1, with D unresolved. The CDR3 spans 13 residues. Trimming took 4 bases from V and 4 from J, leaving 10 bases between them. CDR1 and CDR2 (germline): SNHLY, FYNNEI. CDR3 DNA sequence: TGTGCCAGCAGTGCCCGTGGAGGCACTGAAGCTTTCTTT. Residues: CASSARGGTEAFF.

This chain links TRBV29-1 with TRBJ1-2; tentative D call: TRBD1 (6 bases). This CDR3 has 16 amino acids. Trimming took off 7 bases at V and 7 bases at J, with 28 bases between the two ends. Germline V gene lookup returns CDR1 SQVTM and CDR2 ANQGSEA. Here the CDR3 DNA reads TGCAGCGCAAGGCAAACTGACAGGTATCGCACTTCTGGCTACACCTTC. Its protein product is CSARQTDRYRTSGYTF.

The DNA for the CDR3 is TGTGCCAGCAGCCCCCAGGGGGGCCACACTGAAGCTTTCTTT. It codes for CASSPQGGHTEAFF. This chain connects TRBV7-2 to TRBJ1-1; 7 nucleotides line up with TRBD1. The V gene end was trimmed by 5 bases and the J gene end by 3 bases; junction bases not matched to a gene: 6. Germline CDR1 is SGHTA and CDR2 is FQGNSA. This CDR3 spans 14 amino acids.

This rearrangement joins TRBV4-1 to TRBJ2-7, with unresolved D. Per germline, CDR1 MGHRA and CDR2 YSYEKL. The CDR3 is 13 amino acids. The ends were cut back, 1 base at V and 2 bases at J, with 6 bases in the middle. CDR3 sequence (DNA): TGCGCCAGCAGCCAAGGAGTTACCTACGAGCAGTACTTC. Translating gives CASSQGVTYEQYF.

This clone showed up just a few times. The V and J genes are TRBV5-1 and TRBJ2-2; D gene unclear. This CDR3 is 12 amino acids long. V was shortened by 3 bases and J by 8 bases, with 8 bases between the two germline ends. CDR1 and CDR2 from the germline V gene are SGHRS and YFSETQ. This CDR3 reads CASSSPIGELFF. The CDR3 DNA sequence: TGCGCCAGCAGCTCACCTATTGGGGAGCTGTTTTTT.

The V and J genes are TRBV11-2 and TRBJ1-6; perhaps TRBD1 as D (6 bases). The CDR3 is 16 amino acids. CDR1 is SGHAT and CDR2 is FQNNGV in the germline V gene. V lost 5 bases, J lost 7 bases, and 18 bases lay in between. DNA for the CDR3: TGTGCCAGCAGCCCGAATGATGCAGGGGTAAATTCACCCCTCCACTTT. Protein: CASSPNDAGVNSPLHF.

This clone was picked up one time. In nucleotides, the CDR3 is TGCGCCAGCAGCCAAGTGTCTTGGGGACAGGGGGGGACTGAAGCTTTCTTT. Protein product: CASSQVSWGQGGTEAFF. This chain joins TRBV4-1 and TRBJ1-1; 11 bases match TRBD1. Germline V gene sequence: CDR1 MGHRA, CDR2 YSYEKL. After removal of 1 base from V and 5 bases from J, the junction contained 9 bases not matched to a gene. The CDR3 covers 17 residues.

This clone has just one count. CDR3 amino acids: CASSEHRKNTEAFF. The CDR3, as DNA: TGTGCCAGCAGTGAACACAGAAAGAACACTGAAGCTTTCTTT. This chain uses TRBV6-1 with TRBJ1-1, with no clear D. CDR1 is MNHNS, CDR2 SASEGT, per germline. The CDR3 consists of 14 residues. V lost 2 bases, J lost 1 base, and 8 bases lay in between.

V usage is TRBV18 and J usage is TRBJ2-3; 8 positions match TRBD1. The J segment lost 3 bases and the V segment lost 3 bases, leaving 2 bases of the junction unmatched. The germline CDR1 and CDR2 sequences are KGHSH and LQKENI. The CDR3 covers 14 residues. The CDR3 spells CASSPGTGTDTQYF. The CDR3 DNA sequence: TGTGCCAGCTCACCCGGGACAGGAACAGATACGCAGTATTTT.

The rearrangement joins TRBV5-1 to TRBJ1-5; the D is unclear. Per the germline V gene, CDR1 is SGHRS and CDR2 is YFSETQ. Trimming left V 1 base short and J 3 bases short, with 8 bases between. The length of the CDR3 is 14 residues. CDR3 loop: CASSLPGPNQPQHF. The CDR3 DNA reads TGCGCCAGCAGCTTGCCAGGTCCCAATCAGCCCCAGCATTTT. Filled out from reference TRBV5-1 and TRBJ1-5, the complete variable domain reads KAGVTQTPRYLIKTRGQQVTLSCSPISGHRSVSWYQQTPGQGLQFLFEYFSETQRNKGNFPGRFSGRQFSNSRSEMNVSTLELGDSALYLCASSLPGPNQPQHFGDGTRLSIL.